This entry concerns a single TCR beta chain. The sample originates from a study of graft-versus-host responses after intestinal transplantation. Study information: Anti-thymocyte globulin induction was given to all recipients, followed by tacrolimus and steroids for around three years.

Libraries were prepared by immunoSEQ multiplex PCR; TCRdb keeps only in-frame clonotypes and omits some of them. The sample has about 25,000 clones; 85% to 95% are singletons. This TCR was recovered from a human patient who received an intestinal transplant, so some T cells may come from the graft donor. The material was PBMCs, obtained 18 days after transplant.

This CDR3 is CASKVGLAGNEQFF. DNA of the CDR3: TGTGCCAGCAAAGTCGGACTAGCGGGGAATGAGCAGTTCTTC. V gene TRBV6-5 combines with J gene TRBJ2-1; 12 nucleotides align to TRBD2. The V gene's germline CDR1 is MNHEY and CDR2 SVGAGI. The CDR3 loop spans 14 amino acids. V was clipped by 7 bases and J by 7 bases; unmatched bases: 5.